The entry that follows covers one T cell receptor beta chain sequence. Its antigen is not identified. Produced via immunoSEQ multiplex PCR; TCRdb's table is partial and in-frame only. The sample includes some 150,000 clones, approximately 91% of them seen just once. These data belong to a study of T cell responses to AZD1222 COVID-19 vaccine. General study points: Targeting of unmutated variant regions was reportedly seen in nearly half of spike-specific TCRs.

The length of the CDR3 is 15 residues. J was trimmed by 14 bases and V by 8 bases; bases with no gene match: 15. Germline V lookup: CDR1 WSHSY, CDR2 SAAADI. The sequenced sample was peripheral blood, obtained 28 days after the second AZD1222 dose. The TCR originated in an adult who received the AZD1222 COVID-19 vaccine. This chain uses TRBV10-2 with TRBJ1-6; 10 bases are shared with TRBD1. The CDR3 region has the DNA TGCGCCAGCTGCACATCCGGGACAGGGGTTAGAGCCCTCCACTTT. Translated, it gives CASCTSGTGVRALHF.